This T cell receptor (beta chain) comes out of a study of CDR3 diversity in severe acne. Judged by abundance, this clonotype is medium-sized (0.01 to 0.1%). CDR1 and CDR2 (germline): DFQATT, SNEGSKA (reference sequence). Trimming left V 1 base short and J 2 bases short, with 15 bases between. The CDR3 contains 17 residues. TCRdb processed the PCR reads anew with MiXCR; each CDR3 protein has one entry. The sample includes fewer than 100,000 distinct CDR3 sequences, 45% to 60% of them seen just once. Specimen: blood. This sequence originates from a male donor in good health, without acne. The J gene is TRBJ2-6, the V gene TRBV20-1, with TRBD1 as a possible D gene (5 bases). The CDR3 reads CSARAQLQATGANVLTF. For the CDR3, the DNA is TGCAGTGCTAGAGCACAATTACAGGCGACTGGGGCCAACGTCCTGACTTTC.